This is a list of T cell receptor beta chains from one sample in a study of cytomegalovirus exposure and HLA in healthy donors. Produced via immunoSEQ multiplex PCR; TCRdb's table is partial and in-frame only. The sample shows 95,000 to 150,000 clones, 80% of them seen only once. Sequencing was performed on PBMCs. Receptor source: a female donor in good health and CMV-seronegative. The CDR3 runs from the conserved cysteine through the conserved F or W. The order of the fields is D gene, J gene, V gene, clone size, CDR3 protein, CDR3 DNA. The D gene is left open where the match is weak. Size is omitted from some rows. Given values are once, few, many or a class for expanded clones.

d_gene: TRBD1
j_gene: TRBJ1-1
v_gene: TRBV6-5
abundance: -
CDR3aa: CASGRTGVVDTEAFF
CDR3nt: TGTGCCAGCGGACGGACAGGGGTGGTTGACACTGAAGCTTTCTTT

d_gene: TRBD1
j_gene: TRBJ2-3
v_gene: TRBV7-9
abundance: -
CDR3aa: CASRTDRAGPDTQYF
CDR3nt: TGTGCCAGCAGAACCGACAGGGCCGGACCAGATACGCAGTATTTT

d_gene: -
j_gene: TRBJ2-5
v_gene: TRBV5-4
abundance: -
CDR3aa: CASSGGGPRETQYF
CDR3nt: TGTGCCAGCAGCGGAGGTGGACCTCGGGAGACCCAGTACTTC

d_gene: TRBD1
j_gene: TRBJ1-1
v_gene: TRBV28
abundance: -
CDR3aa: CASSPQNRGLMNTEAFF
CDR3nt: TGTGCCAGCAGTCCTCAGAACAGGGGTCTTATGAACACTGAAGCTTTCTTT

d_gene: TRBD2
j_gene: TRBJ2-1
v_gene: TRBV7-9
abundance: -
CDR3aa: CASSPATTSGSYNEQFF
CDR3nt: TGTGCCAGCAGCCCAGCGACGACTAGCGGGAGCTACAATGAGCAGTTCTTC

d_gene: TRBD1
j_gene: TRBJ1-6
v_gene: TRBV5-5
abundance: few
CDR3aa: CASRQGGPLSSYNSPLHF
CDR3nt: TGTGCCAGCAGACAGGGGGGTCCCCTGAGCTCCTATAATTCACCCCTCCACTTT

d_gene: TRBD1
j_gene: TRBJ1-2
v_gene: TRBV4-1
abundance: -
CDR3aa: CASSPRGQGLGYTF
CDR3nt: TGCGCCAGCAGCCCCAGGGGACAGGGTCTTGGCTACACCTTC

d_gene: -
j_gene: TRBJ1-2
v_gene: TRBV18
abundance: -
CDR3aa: CASSPAPGTRHGYTF
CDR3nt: TGTGCCAGCTCACCAGCTCCCGGGACACGGCATGGCTACACCTTC

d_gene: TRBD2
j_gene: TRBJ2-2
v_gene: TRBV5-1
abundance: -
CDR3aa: CASSPTSGITGELFF
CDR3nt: TGCGCCAGCAGCCCGACTAGCGGGATCACCGGGGAGCTGTTTTTT

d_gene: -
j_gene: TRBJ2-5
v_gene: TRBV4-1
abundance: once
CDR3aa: CASSRSQETQYF
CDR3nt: TGCGCCAGCAGCCGGAGCCAAGAGACCCAGTACTTC

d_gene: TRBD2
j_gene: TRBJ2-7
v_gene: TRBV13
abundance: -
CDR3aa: CASSPGLAGSYEQYF
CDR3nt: TGTGCCAGCAGCCCAGGACTAGCGGGGTCCTACGAGCAGTACTTC

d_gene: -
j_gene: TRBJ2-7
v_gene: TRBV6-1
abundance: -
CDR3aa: CASILVNGDEQYF
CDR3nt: TGTGCCAGCATCCTAGTAAACGGGGACGAGCAGTACTTC

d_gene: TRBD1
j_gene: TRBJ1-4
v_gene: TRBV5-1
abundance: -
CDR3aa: CASKSLWQGEEKLFF
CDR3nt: TGCGCCAGCAAGTCTTTGTGGCAGGGGGAAGAAAAACTGTTTTTT

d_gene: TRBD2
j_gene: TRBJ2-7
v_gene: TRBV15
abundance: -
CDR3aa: CATSRAIAGAYEQYF
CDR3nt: TGTGCCACCAGCAGAGCGATAGCGGGGGCCTACGAGCAGTACTTC

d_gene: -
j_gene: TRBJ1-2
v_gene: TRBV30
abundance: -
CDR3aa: CAWSVGGVGYGYTF
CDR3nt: TGTGCCTGGAGTGTTGGAGGGGTCGGCTATGGCTACACCTTC

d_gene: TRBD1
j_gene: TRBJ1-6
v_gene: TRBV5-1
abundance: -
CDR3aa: CASRPGQGGIYNSPLHF
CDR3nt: TGCGCCAGCAGACCGGGACAGGGAGGGATCTATAATTCACCCCTCCACTTT

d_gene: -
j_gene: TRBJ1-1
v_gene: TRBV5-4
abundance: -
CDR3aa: CASSWGAGGNTEAFF
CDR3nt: TGTGCCAGCAGCTGGGGGGCGGGGGGGAACACTGAAGCTTTCTTT

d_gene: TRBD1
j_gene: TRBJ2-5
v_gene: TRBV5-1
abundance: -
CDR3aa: CASSTTTGVETQYF
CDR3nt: TGCGCCAGCAGCACCACGACAGGGGTCGAGACCCAGTACTTC

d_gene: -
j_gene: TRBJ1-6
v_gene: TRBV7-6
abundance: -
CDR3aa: CASSLQGGESPLHF
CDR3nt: TGTGCCAGCAGCTTACAGGGCGGGGAATCACCCCTCCACTTT

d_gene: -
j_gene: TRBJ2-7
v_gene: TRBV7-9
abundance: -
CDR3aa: CASSLAPRTVPVHEQYF
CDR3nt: TGTGCCAGCAGCTTAGCCCCTCGGACAGTACCCGTCCACGAGCAGTACTTC